The 6 T cell receptor beta chains listed next were all sequenced from one sample in a study of blood T cells in healthy people across ages. PCR was performed a second time for 7 to 11 cycles using a sample-barcoded 5' primer and a J-beta primer mix. TCRdb re-derived calls from the 5' RACE reads in MiXCR, one entry per CDR3 protein. This table has over 1,500,000 distinct CDR3 sequences, 49% appearing once. The sample was blood. All receptors come from a woman between 40 and 50 years old in good health.

Comments on this clonotype: One end of the junction is discordant with germline, which a read error may explain. The V call is TRBV11-2, the J call TRBJ2-4; 10 nucleotides match TRBD1. Near its end, the DNA agrees better with TRBJ2-7, so the J call may be wrong. Germline V lookup: CDR1 SGHAT, CDR2 FQNNGV. CDR3 length equals 14 residues. CDR3: CAGSPGTGVYEQYF. The CDR3 DNA reads as TGTGCCGGCAGCCCCGGGACAGGGGTCTACGAGCAGTACTTC.

This sequence joins TRBV29-1 and TRBJ2-7; D is unresolved. Germline lookup yields CDR1 SQVTM and CDR2 ANQGSEA. V was shortened by 7 bases and J by 0 bases, with 10 bases between the two germline ends. CDR3 length equals 12 residues. CDR3 in DNA: TGCAGCGCCCAAAAGAGCTCCTACGAGCAGTACTTC. Protein: CSAQKSSYEQYF.

This chain uses TRBV5-1 with TRBJ2-1; D is unresolved. Trimming removed 1 base at V and 6 bases at J, with 11 bases between. Looked up from germline, CDR1 is SGHRS and CDR2 is YFSETQ. The CDR3 is 14 residues long. The CDR3 DNA sequence: TGCGCCAGCAGCTTGAGCCAGCCAGGCAATGAGCAGTTCTTC. Translating gives CASSLSQPGNEQFF.

For this clonotype: At one boundary the junction diverges from the germline segment, which might be a read error. The chain combines TRBV13 with TRBJ2-4; the D is unclear. The CDR3 is made up of 15 amino acids. Germline lookup yields CDR1 PRHDT and CDR2 FYEKMQ (reference sequence). The CDR3 spells CAGSLAPQAKNIQYF. The CDR3 DNA sequence: TGTGCCGGCAGCTTAGCCCCGCAAGCCAAAAACATTCAGTACTTC.

V and J are TRBV20-1 and TRBJ1-2; TRBD1 agrees at 8 bases. The CDR3 length is 16 residues. V lost 3 bases, J lost 5 bases, and 14 bases stayed unmatched. Germline V gene sequence: CDR1 DFQATT, CDR2 SNEGSKA (reference sequence). CDR3 DNA: TGCAGTGCTAGGGGGACAGGTCCATTGGGAACGTATGGCTACACCTTC. Translation: CSARGTGPLGTYGYTF.

J is TRBJ1-5 and V is TRBV20-1; TRBD1 matches at 7 bases. This CDR3 spans 13 amino acids. Germline CDR1 reads DFQATT; CDR2 reads SNEGSKA (reference sequence). V lost 6 bases, J lost 9 bases, and 11 bases stayed unmatched. This CDR3 reads CSAADRSTRPQHF. The CDR3 nucleotides are TGCAGTGCGGCGGACAGGAGTACACGGCCCCAGCATTTT.